Presented here are 16 T cell receptor beta chains from one specimen sequenced in a study of T-cell reconstitution after alpha-beta-depleted transplantation in children (dated by TCRdb to between 2015 and 2016). This specimen's treatment or condition label, interpreted: allogeneic hematopoietic cell transplantation with graft depleted of TCRalphabeta T cells and CD19 B cells. The library was made by PCR. Sequenced on an Illumina HiSeq 2500. To normalize quantification of the TCRbeta repertoire, the TCR libraries were built with molecular barcoding that relied on unique molecular identifiers. TCRdb trimmed the raw reads at Q25, called clones with MiXCR and kept productive beta chains. One record per CDR3 amino acid sequence lists the most common genes and DNA. The sample includes some 600,000 distinct CDR3 sequences, with approximately 13% observed a single time. The ten largest clonotypes hold 2% to 2.5% of the sample.

The source material was PBMCs, mostly from graft donor cells, sampled 360 days after TCRalphabeta/CD19-depleted stem cell transplant. All receptors come from a male patient aged 10 to 17 who had a stem cell transplant for acute myeloid leukemia, so the T cells may come from the graft donor.

The chain combines TRBV18 with TRBJ2-1; tentative D call: TRBD2 (5 bases). Germline-derived CDR1 and CDR2 are KGHSH and LQKENI. This CDR3 is 16 amino acids long. V was pared by 3 bases and J by 9 bases, with 21 bases between. CDR3 amino acids: CASSPYTRTLPGEQFF. In nucleotides, the CDR3 is TGTGCCAGCTCACCCTACACCCGGACTCTCCCCGGTGAGCAGTTCTTC. The complete variable domain, with remaining parts taken from reference TRBV18 and TRBJ2-1, reads NAGVMQNPRHLVRRRGQEARLRCSPMKGHSHVYWYRQLPEEGLKFMVYLQKENIIDESGMPKERFSAEFPKEGPSILRIQQVVRGDSAAYFCASSPYTRTLPGEQFFGPGTRLTVL.

This clonotype was detected many times. This rearrangement joins TRBV5-1 to TRBJ2-3; weak D call: TRBD1 (5 bases). V lost 6 bases to trimming and J lost 2 bases, with 13 bases between them. Per germline, CDR1 SGHRS and CDR2 YFSETQ. The CDR3 totals 14 residues. CDR3 sequence reads: CASTKGITTDTQYF. For the CDR3, the DNA is TGCGCCAGCACTAAGGGGATCACCACAGATACGCAGTATTTT.

This chain connects TRBV12-3 or TRBV12-4 to TRBJ2-5; 8 bases line up with TRBD2. The CDR3 covers 15 residues. V shed 3 bases, J shed 7 bases, and the junction held 10 bases outside the gene matches. In DNA, the CDR3 is TGTGCCAGCAGTTTCTCGGGAGGGACCTCCCGGACCCAGTACTTC. Residues: CASSFSGGTSRTQYF.

This clonotype came up a few times. This chain links TRBV6-1 with TRBJ2-1; no clear D gene. This CDR3 has 17 amino acids. V gave up 5 bases and J gave up 4 bases, with 21 bases separating them. Germline V gene sequence: CDR1 MNHNS, CDR2 SASEGT. CDR3 sequence (DNA): TGTGCCAGCAGTCGCATAGGCTTAGGATTGAAGTACAATGAGCAGTTCTTC. It encodes CASSRIGLGLKYNEQFF.

In this sample, this clonotype turned up many times. V is TRBV29-1 and J is TRBJ2-1; 10 nucleotides align to TRBD2. The trim removed 4 bases at V and 3 bases at J, leaving 6 bases unmatched. CDR1 and CDR2 (germline): SQVTM, ANQGSEA. The CDR3 has 15 amino acids. The CDR3 spells CSVGLAGAFYNEQFF. CDR3 in DNA: TGCAGCGTTGGCCTAGCGGGAGCTTTCTACAATGAGCAGTTCTTC.

This clonotype appeared many times. The CDR3 nucleotides are TGTGCCAGCAGTTTAAACAGGGGCACAGATACGCAGTATTTT. Translated, it gives CASSLNRGTDTQYF. The gene calls are TRBV6-5 and TRBJ2-3; D might be TRBD1 (6 bases). The CDR3 extends over 14 amino acids. Deletions cut 4 bases from V and 1 base from J, with 9 bases between. Per the germline V gene, CDR1 is MNHEY and CDR2 is SVGAGI.

This chain uses TRBV20-1 with TRBJ2-1, with D possibly matching TRBD2 (5 bases). Germline CDR1 and CDR2: DFQATT and SNEGSKA (reference sequence). V lost 5 bases and J 9 bases, leaving 11 bases between the germline ends. This CDR3 has 11 residues. CDR3 sequence (DNA): TGCAGTGCTTATACTAGAACTGAGCAGTTCTTC. This gives the protein CSAYTRTEQFF.

With respect to this clonotype: Its ends do not fully match the called genes, so a read error is possible. This chain uses TRBV20-1 with TRBJ2-3; TRBD2 matches at 10 bases. This CDR3 is 15 amino acids long. Germline-derived CDR1 and CDR2 are DFQATT and SNEGSKA (reference sequence). CDR3 sequence: CSAQLAGVVIDTQNF. As DNA, the CDR3 is TGCAGTGCCCAGCTAGCGGGAGTGGTAATTGATACGCAGAATTTT.

This clonotype was recorded many times. The chain links TRBV20-1 to TRBJ2-1; the match to TRBD2 covers 13 bases. V was clipped by 0 bases and J by 4 bases; unmatched bases: 3. Per germline, CDR1 DFQATT and CDR2 SNEGSKA (reference sequence). CDR3 size: 16 residues. The chain's CDR3 is CSARDRTSGSYNEQFF. In DNA, the CDR3 is TGCAGTGCTAGAGATCGGACTAGCGGGAGTTACAATGAGCAGTTCTTC.

This clonotype has ten or more counts. This sequence joins TRBV4-3 and TRBJ2-7; 7 nucleotides align to TRBD1. The CDR3 spans 14 residues. Germline V gene lookup returns CDR1 LGHNA and CDR2 YSLEER. V lost 0 bases and J lost 4; bases outside the gene matches: 3. The CDR3 DNA is TGCGCCAGCAGCCAAGAAGGCAGGGGGTACGAGCAGTACTTC. As protein: CASSQEGRGYEQYF.

The V gene is TRBV6-1, the J gene TRBJ2-7, with D possibly TRBD2 on 5 matching bases. V was clipped by 2 bases and J by 5 bases, with 16 bases between them. Germline CDR1 is MNHNS and CDR2 is SASEGT. The CDR3 has 15 residues. CDR3 coding DNA: TGTGCCAGCAGTGAAAGGAGGTCAGCGTTGGACGAGCAGTACTTC. Translating it yields CASSERRSALDEQYF.

This clonotype was counted ten times or more. Written as DNA, the CDR3 is TGCGCCAGCAGCTTGGAGGATGGTCGTTACGGTACGCAGTATTTT. This gives the protein CASSLEDGRYGTQYF. This chain connects TRBV5-1 to TRBJ2-3; D is ambiguous. V lost 0 bases and J 8 bases, leaving 16 bases between the germline ends. Germline V gives CDR1 SGHRS, CDR2 YFSETQ. There are 15 residues in the CDR3.

V usage is TRBV20-1 and J usage is TRBJ1-1, with D possibly matching TRBD1 (5 bases). The CDR3 contains 14 residues. V was shortened by 0 bases and J by 3 bases, with 11 bases between the two germline ends. Germline loops: CDR1 DFQATT, CDR2 SNEGSKA (reference sequence). The chain's CDR3 is CSARDRDVDTEAFF. The CDR3 DNA is TGCAGTGCTAGAGACAGGGATGTAGACACTGAAGCTTTCTTT.

This clonotype was observed at least ten times. V is TRBV28 and J is TRBJ2-1; 8 bases fit TRBD2. V lost 5 bases to trimming and J lost 7 bases; unmatched junction nucleotides: 22. CDR1 is MDHEN, CDR2 SYDVKM, per germline. The CDR3 is 19 amino acids. In nucleotides, the CDR3 is TGTGCCAGCAGTGCCCCGGGGGGACTGGAGCGGGAGTTCAGGAATGAGCAGTTCTTC. Translated: CASSAPGGLEREFRNEQFF.

The chain recombines TRBV6-5 with TRBJ1-5; D not resolved. V gave up 2 bases and J gave up 2 bases, with 1 base separating them. Germline lookup yields CDR1 MNHEY and CDR2 SVGAGI. The CDR3 extends over 12 amino acids. Written as DNA, the CDR3 is TGTGCCAGCAGTTACCGCAATCAGCCCCAGCATTTT. Amino acids: CASSYRNQPQHF.

The chain uses TRBV19 and TRBJ2-7, with a tentative D call TRBD2 (6 bases). The V gene lost 11 bases and the J gene lost 4 bases, with 21 bases spanning the gap. Germline CDR1 and CDR2: LNHDA and SQIVND (reference sequence). The CDR3 runs to 14 residues. This chain's CDR3 is CAVTLGDLTYEQYF. The CDR3 nucleotides are TGTGCCGTCACGTTAGGGGACTTGACATACGAGCAGTACTTC.